The rows below give T cell receptor beta chains drawn from one sample of a study of cytomegalovirus exposure and HLA in healthy donors. The method was immunoSEQ multiplex PCR; TCRdb's version includes in-frame clones alone and lacks a portion of them. The sample gives tens of thousands of clones, about 89% of which show up once; about 3% is in the top ten. The specimen sequenced was PBMCs. The receptors derive from a man aged 18 to 30 in good health and CMV-seronegative. The CDR3 runs from the conserved cysteine through the conserved F or W. D genes are given only for firm matches. Expanded clones are given a class, and other clones once, few, many or no size at all.

>TRBJ1-5|NA|TRBV29-1|NA
TGCAGCGTCCTGGGGGGGTCGGACAATCAGCCCCAGCATTTT
CSVLGGSDNQPQHF
>TRBJ2-7|NA|TRBV15|once
TGTGCCACCAGCAGAGATCTAGGCTACGAGCAGTACTTC
CATSRDLGYEQYF
>TRBJ1-3|NA|TRBV6-6|once
TGTGCCAGCAGGGGGCAGATCTCTGGAAACACCATATATTTT
CASRGQISGNTIYF
>TRBJ2-1|TRBD2|TRBV13|NA
TGTGCCAGCAGCAACTCCGGGACTAGCGGCTACTCCTACAATGAGCAGTTCTTC
CASSNSGTSGYSYNEQFF
>TRBJ2-2|NA|TRBV6-6|once
TGTGCCAGCAGTTACGTTGAGGGCACCGGGGAGCTGTTTTTT
CASSYVEGTGELFF
>TRBJ2-7|TRBD1|TRBV28|NA
TGTGCCAGCGGACAGGGCTACGAGCAGTACTTC
CASGQGYEQYF
>TRBJ2-3|NA|TRBV7-2|NA
TGTGCCAGCAGCTTAGTCGGCGGAACTAGCACAGATACGCAGTATTTT
CASSLVGGTSTDTQYF
>TRBJ2-1|NA|TRBV4-3|NA
TGCGCCAGCAGCCAAGCTCTCTACCGGACAGAAAATGAGCAGTTCTTC
CASSQALYRTENEQFF
>TRBJ1-4|NA|TRBV10-3|NA
TGTGCCATCAGTGAGTTGGCTACGAGAGGGGAAAAACTGTTTTTT
CAISELATRGEKLFF
>TRBJ1-1|TRBD1|TRBV5-1|NA
TGCGCCAGCAGCTCGGGACAGGGGGTGAACACTGAAGCTTTCTTT
CASSSGQGVNTEAFF
>TRBJ2-2|TRBD1|TRBV27|NA
TGTGCCAGCAGTTTAAACGGACAGGTCACCGGGGAGCTGTTTTTT
CASSLNGQVTGELFF
>TRBJ2-5|TRBD1|TRBV5-1|NA
TGCGCCAGCAGCCCCACCGGGACAGGAGAGACCCAGTACTTC
CASSPTGTGETQYF
>TRBJ1-5|NA|TRBV30|once
TGTGCCCTGGACCAGGGCAGCTACAATCAGCCCCAGCATTTT
CALDQGSYNQPQHF
>TRBJ1-1|NA|TRBV18|NA
TGTGCCAGCTCGGGCAGGGCATCGAACACTGAAGCTTTCTTT
CASSGRASNTEAFF
>TRBJ2-5|NA|TRBV4-2|once
TGTGCCAGCAGCCAAGAGTACGCCCCGGAGTCCCAGTACTTC
CASSQEYAPESQYF
>TRBJ2-7|NA|TRBV25-1|few
TGTGCCAGCAGTCCCCCGGGCTACGAGCAGTACTTC
CASSPPGYEQYF
>TRBJ1-3|TRBD1|TRBV9|NA
TGTGCCAGTGGAGGGACAGGGGCTGGAAACACCATATATTTT
CASGGTGAGNTIYF
>TRBJ2-1|NA|TRBV9|NA
TGTGCCAGCAGCCCCCCAAGGGGGACCTCCTACAATGAGCAGTTCTTC
CASSPPRGTSYNEQFF
>TRBJ2-7|NA|TRBV28|NA
TGTGCCAGCAGTCCTAGTAGTGCGACCAACTCCTACGAGCAGTACTTC
CASSPSSATNSYEQYF
>TRBJ1-4|NA|TRBV28|NA
TGTGCCAGCAGACACCGGGGTTTCGGGAATGAAAAACTGTTTTTT
CASRHRGFGNEKLFF
>TRBJ2-2|NA|TRBV28|few
TGTGCCAGCAGTTCCACCCCAGGGCGCACCGGGGAGCTGTTTTTT
CASSSTPGRTGELFF
>TRBJ2-5|TRBD1|TRBV25-1|NA
TGTGCCAGCAGTGAAATAGACAGGGGTACCCAAGAGACCCAGTACTTC
CASSEIDRGTQETQYF
>TRBJ2-5|TRBD2|TRBV30|NA
TGTGCCTGGAGTCCGGGGGCGGGGGGGAAGGAGACCCAGTACTTC
CAWSPGAGGKETQYF
>TRBJ2-1|TRBD1|TRBV15|NA
TGTGCCACCAGCAGGTGGACAGGGGGCTCCTACAATGAGCAGTTCTTC
CATSRWTGGSYNEQFF
>TRBJ1-1|TRBD1|TRBV9|NA
TGTGCCAGCACCCCGGGGGGGACAGCCTTTGCCACTGAAGCTTTCTTT
CASTPGGTAFATEAFF
>TRBJ2-1|TRBD2|TRBV4-1|NA
TGCGCCAGCAGCCAAGGGCAAGCGGGAGCTCTCTACAATGAGCAGTTCTTC
CASSQGQAGALYNEQFF
>TRBJ2-3|NA|TRBV30|NA
TGTGCCTGGCCTAGGGGCCTACAGTTATGCACAGATACGCAGTATTTT
CAWPRGLQLCTDTQYF
>TRBJ2-1|TRBD2|TRBV11-1|NA
TGTGCCAGCAGCAGGACTAGCGGCCAATACAATGAGCAGTTCTTC
CASSRTSGQYNEQFF
>TRBJ1-1|NA|TRBV5-4|NA
TGTGCCAGCAGCTTATCCAGGGAAGGCATTACTGGGAAAGCTTTCTTT
CASSLSREGITGKAFF
>TRBJ1-2|TRBD1|TRBV5-1|NA
TGCGCCAGCAGCCCTAACCGGGACAGCGTCTATGGCTACACCTTC
CASSPNRDSVYGYTF
>TRBJ2-7|NA|TRBV30|NA
TGTGCCTGGAGTGTACGCCTAGCCCTACTCGGGCAGTACTTC
CAWSVRLALLGQYF
>TRBJ1-5|TRBD1|TRBV19|NA
TGTGCCAGTAGCCCAAGCCCCCGAGACAGGGGGACAGTCGATCAGCCCCAGCATTTT
CASSPSPRDRGTVDQPQHF
>TRBJ1-1|TRBD1|TRBV27|NA
TGTGCCAGCAGTCCGACAGGGGGCAGGTACACTGAAGCTTTCTTT
CASSPTGGRYTEAFF
>TRBJ2-7|TRBD1|TRBV28|NA
TGTGCCAGCAGTTATCGACAGGGCTCCTACGAGCAGTACTTC
CASSYRQGSYEQYF
>TRBJ2-5|TRBD2|TRBV28|NA
TGTGCCAGCAGTAAGGGACTAGCGGGAGGTGAGACCCAGTACTTC
CASSKGLAGGETQYF
>TRBJ2-7|TRBD1|TRBV2|NA
TGTGCCAGCAGTGAACAGGGACAGAACTCCTACGAGCAGTACTTC
CASSEQGQNSYEQYF
>TRBJ2-1|NA|TRBV4-3|NA
TGCGCCAGCAGCCCCTGGGCAGGCAATGAGCAGTTCTTC
CASSPWAGNEQFF
>TRBJ2-2|TRBD2|TRBV9|NA
TGTGCCAGCAGCCCCAGAGTCCTAGCGGGACCAACCACCGGGGAGCTGTTTTTT
CASSPRVLAGPTTGELFF
>TRBJ2-2|TRBD2|TRBV25-1|NA
TGTGCCAGCAGTGACTTCCAAGCGGGGTACACCGGGGAGCTGTTTTTT
CASSDFQAGYTGELFF
>TRBJ1-1|TRBD1|TRBV6-6|NA
TGTGCCAGCAGTTACGGACAGGGCGGTCCAAACACTGAAGCTTTCTTT
CASSYGQGGPNTEAFF
>TRBJ1-2|NA|TRBV5-4|NA
TGTGCCAGCAGCTACGAGCACTATGGCTACACCTTC
CASSYEHYGYTF
>TRBJ2-5|TRBD2|TRBV7-2|once
TGTGCCAGCACTCCTAGCGGCCCGACCTTCCAAGAGACCCAGTACTTC
CASTPSGPTFQETQYF
>TRBJ1-1|NA|TRBV5-4|NA
TGTGCCAGCCGCGAAGTGGGGAGGAACACTGAAGCTTTCTTT
CASREVGRNTEAFF
>TRBJ1-2|TRBD1|TRBV11-2|once
TGTGCCAGCAGACCCTTGGATGACAGGGATAATGGCTACACCTTC
CASRPLDDRDNGYTF
>TRBJ2-7|NA|TRBV18|many
TGTGCCAGCTCACCACCGGCGAGACCTCGGAGTGTAGGGCAGTACTTC
CASSPPARPRSVGQYF
>TRBJ1-1|TRBD1|TRBV28|NA
TGTGCCAGCAGTCCTCCTGGACAGGGGTACACTGAAGCTTTCTTT
CASSPPGQGYTEAFF
>TRBJ1-1|NA|TRBV18|NA
TGTGCCAGCTCAGTGGGCATGAAGAACACTGAAGCTTTCTTT
CASSVGMKNTEAFF
>TRBJ2-1|NA|TRBV6-1|NA
TGTGCCAGCAGGGCCGGGACAAATTCCTACAATGAGCAGTTCTTC
CASRAGTNSYNEQFF
>TRBJ2-1|NA|TRBV4-1|NA
TGCGCCAGCAGCCAAGATAGCGCGGAGTCCTACAATGAGCAGTTCTTC
CASSQDSAESYNEQFF
>TRBJ2-1|NA|TRBV13|NA
TGTGCCAGCAGCACCCAGGGATCTTACAATGAGCAGTTCTTC
CASSTQGSYNEQFF
>TRBJ2-2|TRBD1|TRBV4-2|NA
TGTGCCAGCAGCCAAGAGAGTGCGCCAGGGGGCGCATCCGGGGAGCTGTTTTTT
CASSQESAPGGASGELFF
>TRBJ2-1|TRBD2|TRBV7-9|once
TGTGCCAGCCGCACTTGGCGCAGCGGGAGGTTACATGAGCAGTTCTTC
CASRTWRSGRLHEQFF
>TRBJ2-7|TRBD1|TRBV7-8|once
TGTGCCAGCAGCTACGGGGGGACAGGGGTCTCCTACGAGCAGTACTTC
CASSYGGTGVSYEQYF
>TRBJ2-7|NA|TRBV7-9|NA
TGTGCCAGCAGCTTCAGTGGAGGGGACGAGCAGTACTTC
CASSFSGGDEQYF
>TRBJ2-7|NA|TRBV29-1|NA
TGCAGCGTTTCCCCCAATTACAACTACGAGCAGTACTTC
CSVSPNYNYEQYF
>TRBJ1-3|NA|TRBV7-8|few
TGTGCCAGCAGCTTACAGGGCCTTTCTGGAAACACCATATATTTT
CASSLQGLSGNTIYF
>TRBJ1-3|NA|TRBV6-5|NA
TGTGCCAGCAGTTTGGGCAGTTCTGGAAACACCATATATTTT
CASSLGSSGNTIYF